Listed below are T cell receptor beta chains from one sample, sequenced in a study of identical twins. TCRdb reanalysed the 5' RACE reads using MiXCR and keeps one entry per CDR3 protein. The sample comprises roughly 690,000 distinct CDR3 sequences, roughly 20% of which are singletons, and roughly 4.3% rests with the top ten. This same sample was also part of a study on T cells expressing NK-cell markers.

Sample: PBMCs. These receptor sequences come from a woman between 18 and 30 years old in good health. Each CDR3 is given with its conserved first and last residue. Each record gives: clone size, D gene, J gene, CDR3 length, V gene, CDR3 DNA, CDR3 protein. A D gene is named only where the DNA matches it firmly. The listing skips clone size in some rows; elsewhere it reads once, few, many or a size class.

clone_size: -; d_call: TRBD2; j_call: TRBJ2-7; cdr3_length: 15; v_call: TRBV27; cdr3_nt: TGTGCCAGCAGTTTACTAGCGGGAAATCCCTACGAGCAGTACTTC; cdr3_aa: CASSLLAGNPYEQYF
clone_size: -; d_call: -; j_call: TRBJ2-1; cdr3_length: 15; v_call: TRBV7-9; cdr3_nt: TGTGCCAGCAGCTTAGGCGTGACTAGGTCCCCTGAGCAGTTCTTC; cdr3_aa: CASSLGVTRSPEQFF
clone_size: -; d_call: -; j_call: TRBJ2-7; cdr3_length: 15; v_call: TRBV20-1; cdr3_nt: TGCAGTGCTAGAGTTACAATGGGTAGCTCCTACGAGCAGTACTTC; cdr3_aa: CSARVTMGSSYEQYF
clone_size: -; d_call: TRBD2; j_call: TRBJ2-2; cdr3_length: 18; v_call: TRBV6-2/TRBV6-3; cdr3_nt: TGTGCCAGCAGTTACAAAGGCGGGAGGGGCCAGAACACCGGGGAGCTGTTTTTT; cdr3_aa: CASSYKGGRGQNTGELFF
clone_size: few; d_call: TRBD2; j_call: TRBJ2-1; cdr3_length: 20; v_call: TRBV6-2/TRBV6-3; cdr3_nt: TGTGCCAGCAGTTACTCTTTTCGTACTAGCGGGAGTACTGGTTACAATGAGCAGTTCTTC; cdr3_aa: CASSYSFRTSGSTGYNEQFF
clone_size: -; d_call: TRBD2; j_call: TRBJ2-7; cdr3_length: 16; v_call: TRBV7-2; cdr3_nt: TGTGCCAGCAGCTGGGTCGGGACTAGCGGCTCCTACGAGCAGTACTTC; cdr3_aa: CASSWVGTSGSYEQYF
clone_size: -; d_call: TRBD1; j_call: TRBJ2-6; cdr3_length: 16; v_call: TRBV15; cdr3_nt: TGTGCCACCAGCAGAGGACAGGGGTCCGGGGCCAACGTCCTGACTTTC; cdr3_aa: CATSRGQGSGANVLTF
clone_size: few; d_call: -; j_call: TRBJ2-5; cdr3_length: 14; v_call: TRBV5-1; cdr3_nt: TGCGCCAGCAGCTCTGACGGGACTTCAGAGACCCAGTACTTC; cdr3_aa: CASSSDGTSETQYF
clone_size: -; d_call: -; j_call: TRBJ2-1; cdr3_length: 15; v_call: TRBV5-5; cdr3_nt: TGTGCCAGCACTCCGGAGGGCGGGGTATACAATGAGCAGTTCTTC; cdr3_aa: CASTPEGGVYNEQFF
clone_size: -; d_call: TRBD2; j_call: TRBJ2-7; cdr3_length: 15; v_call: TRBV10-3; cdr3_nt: TGTGCCATCAGAGATCCTAGCGGGAGGCCCTACGAGCAGTACTTC; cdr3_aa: CAIRDPSGRPYEQYF
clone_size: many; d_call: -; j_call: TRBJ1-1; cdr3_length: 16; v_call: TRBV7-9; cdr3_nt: TGTGCCAGCAGCTTAGGACCGGGACACCCGAACACTGAAGCTTTCTTT; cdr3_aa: CASSLGPGHPNTEAFF
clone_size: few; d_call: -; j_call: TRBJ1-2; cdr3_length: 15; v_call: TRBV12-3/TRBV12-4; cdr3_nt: TGTGCCAGCAGTCCGCCCGGACGGTTTAACTATGGCTACACCTTC; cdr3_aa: CASSPPGRFNYGYTF
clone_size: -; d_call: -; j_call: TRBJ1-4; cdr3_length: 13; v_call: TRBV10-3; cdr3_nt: TGTGCCATCAGCGGAACAACAGGAGAAAAACTGTTTTTT; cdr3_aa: CAISGTTGEKLFF
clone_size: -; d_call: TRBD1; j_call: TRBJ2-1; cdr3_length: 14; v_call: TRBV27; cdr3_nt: TGTGCCAGCAGTCGAGACAGGGGGGTAGGTGAGCAGTTCTTC; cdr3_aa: CASSRDRGVGEQFF
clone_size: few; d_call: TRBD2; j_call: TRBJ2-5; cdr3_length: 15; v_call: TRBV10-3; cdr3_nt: TGTGCCATCAGTGATGGGGGGACTAGGAAAGAGACCCAGTACTTC; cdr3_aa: CAISDGGTRKETQYF
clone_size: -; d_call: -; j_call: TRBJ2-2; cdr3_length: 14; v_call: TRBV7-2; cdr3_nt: TGTGCCAGCAGCTTAGGGAATAGCGTTGGGGAGCTGTTTTTT; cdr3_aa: CASSLGNSVGELFF
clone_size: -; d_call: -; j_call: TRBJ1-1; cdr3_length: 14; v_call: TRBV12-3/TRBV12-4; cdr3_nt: TGTGCCAGCAGTTTGGGCAGGTCTTCCACTGAAGCTTTCTTT; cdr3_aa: CASSLGRSSTEAFF
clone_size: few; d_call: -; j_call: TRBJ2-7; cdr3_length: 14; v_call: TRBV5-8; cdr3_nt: TGTGCCAGCAGCTTGTTAGAGCGAAACTACGAGCAGTACTTC; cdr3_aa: CASSLLERNYEQYF
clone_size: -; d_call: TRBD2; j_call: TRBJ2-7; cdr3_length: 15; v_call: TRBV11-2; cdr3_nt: TGTGCCAGCAGCTCCGGGACTAGCGGGGGCTACGAGCAGTACTTC; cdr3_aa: CASSSGTSGGYEQYF